One and the same sample provided the 15 T cell receptor beta chains below, sequenced in a study of naive and memory T cell subsets. General study results and limits: A few larger clonotypes appeared in naive repertoires, especially CD8, possibly memory cells re-expressing CD45RA.

The antigens of these receptors remain unknown. An equimolar mix of two oligonucleotides served as the beta constant-region primer for TRBC1 and TRBC2. Nested alpha and beta constant-region primers with the SP2 primer drove four PCR rounds on ligated cDNA. TCRdb ran MiXCR on the UMI-ligation and nested PCR reads and lists one entry per CDR3 protein. The sample yields more than 95,000 distinct CDR3 sequences, 14% seen once. The specimen was naive CD8+ T cells from blood. Receptor source: a human donor in good health.

J is TRBJ2-2 and V is TRBV6-5, with a possible D match to TRBD2 (6 bases). The CDR3 has 14 residues. Per germline, CDR1 MNHEY and CDR2 SVGAGI. The V and J ends lost 6 bases and 6 bases respectively, with 14 bases between them. CDR3 region: CASSFGRYAGELFF. Here the CDR3 DNA reads TGTGCCAGCAGCTTCGGGAGATACGCCGGGGAGCTGTTTTTT.

This clonotype was detected many times. The chain combines TRBV7-9 with TRBJ2-7; D is undetermined. CDR3 length: 13 amino acids. CDR1 is SEHNR, CDR2 FQNEAQ, per germline (reference sequence). The V end was cut by 5 bases, the J end by 2 bases, with 10 bases between. The CDR3 region is CASSREITYEQYF. In DNA form, the CDR3 reads TGTGCCAGCAGCCGCGAGATTACCTACGAGCAGTACTTC.

This rearrangement joins TRBV28 to TRBJ2-5, with 8 bases matching TRBD2. The CDR3 runs 15 residues. From germline, CDR1 is MDHEN and CDR2 SYDVKM. After removal of 6 bases from V and 5 bases from J, the junction contained 11 bases not matched to a gene. This CDR3 is CASSPGGAARETQYF. The CDR3, as DNA: TGTGCCAGCAGCCCCGGGGGGGCCGCCAGGGAGACCCAGTACTTC.

This rearrangement joins TRBV5-4 to TRBJ2-5; a weak D match, TRBD2 (7 bases). This CDR3 spans 16 amino acids. Per the germline V gene, CDR1 is SGHNT and CDR2 is YYREEE (reference sequence). V was cut by 4 bases and J by 2 bases, with 18 bases left in between. CDR3 in DNA: TGTGCCAGCAGCACTTCAACAGGGAGGGGGCAAGAGACCCAGTACTTC. It encodes CASSTSTGRGQETQYF.

Ten or more counts support this clonotype. The rearrangement joins TRBV27 to TRBJ2-7; D gene unclear. Germline assignment: CDR1 MNHEY and CDR2 SMNVEV (reference sequence). The length of the CDR3 is 13 residues. Trimming shortened V by 4 bases and J by 0 bases, and 7 bases separated the two germline ends. The CDR3 DNA reads TGTGCCAGCAGTTACCGAAGCTCCTACGAGCAGTACTTC. Translation: CASSYRSSYEQYF.

Details on this clonotype: With a much larger clone just one base away, this may be a read error. This chain links TRBV29-1 with TRBJ2-7; 9 bases agree with TRBD1. V shed 5 bases and J 4 bases; nucleotides not matched to a gene: 3. Germline V gene lookup returns CDR1 SQVTM and CDR2 ANQGSEA. CDR3 length equals 12 residues. The DNA for the CDR3 is TGCAGCGTTAGTGACAGGGGGTACGAGCAGTACTTC. It translates to CSVSDRGYEQYF.

The table lists this clonotype with many counts. The chain's CDR3 is CSVPAAHGYTF. The CDR3 DNA reads as TGCAGCGTCCCCGCGGCCCATGGCTACACCTTC. This sequence joins TRBV29-1 and TRBJ1-2; no clear D. This CDR3 comprises 11 residues. From germline, CDR1 is SQVTM and CDR2 ANQGSEA. Trimming shortened V by 6 bases and J by 6 bases, and 11 bases separated the two germline ends.

This sequence joins TRBV12-3 or TRBV12-4 and TRBJ1-2, with D tentatively TRBD1 (5 bases). The V end was cut by 3 bases, the J end by 6 bases, with 14 bases between. The CDR3 totals 14 residues. CDR3 amino acids: CASSFPARVDGYTF. The CDR3 DNA sequence: TGTGCCAGCAGTTTCCCGGCCAGGGTTGATGGCTACACCTTC.

This chain uses TRBV30 with TRBJ1-5; TRBD1 aligns across 7 bases. V was clipped by 4 bases and J by 2 bases; unmatched bases: 2. The germline gives CDR1 GTSNPN, CDR2 SVGIG (reference sequence). The CDR3 totals 13 residues. The CDR3 DNA sequence: TGTGCCTGGAACAGGGGCGGCAATCAGCCCCAGCATTTT. This encodes CAWNRGGNQPQHF.

The chain has TRBV5-1 and TRBJ2-1; the match to TRBD1 covers 11 bases. J gave up 7 bases and V 6 bases, and 6 bases lay outside the gene matches. In germline, CDR1 is SGHRS, CDR2 YFSETQ. The CDR3 has 14 amino acids. The CDR3 DNA reads TGCGCCAGCATCCGGGACAGGGGGTGGAATGAGCAGTTCTTC. It specifies CASIRDRGWNEQFF.

This clonotype came up many times. The chain carries TRBV11-3 and TRBJ2-1; 8 nucleotides agree with TRBD2. Trimming removed 4 bases from V and 4 bases from J; junction bases left unmatched: 12. The CDR3 sequence is 17 residues long. Germline V gene data show CDR1 as SGHNT and CDR2 as YENEEA. CDR3 protein: CASSSTSAGVFYNEQFF. The DNA of the CDR3 is TGTGCCAGCAGCTCCACTTCAGCGGGAGTCTTTTACAATGAGCAGTTCTTC.

In this sample, this clonotype turned up many times. This rearrangement joins TRBV24-1 to TRBJ2-7, with D maybe TRBD2 (5 bases). Between the trimmed V and J ends, which lost 4 bases and 5 bases, there was a span of 11 bases. Germline V lookup: CDR1 KGHDR, CDR2 SFDVKD. CDR3 length: 13 amino acids. CDR3 nucleotides: TGTGCCACCAGTGACCGACTAAGCCACGAGCAGTACTTC. This translates into CATSDRLSHEQYF.

This clonotype was detected only a few times. The V and J genes are TRBV5-1 and TRBJ2-7; 10 nucleotides line up with TRBD2. V lost 4 bases, J lost 3 bases, and 4 bases stayed unmatched. The CDR3 runs 14 residues. Per germline, CDR1 SGHRS and CDR2 YFSETQ. CDR3 loop: CASSPGLADYEQYF. The CDR3 DNA reads TGCGCCAGCAGCCCCGGACTAGCGGACTACGAGCAGTACTTC.

This clonotype was counted a few times. V is TRBV29-1 and J is TRBJ2-7; D unclear. There are 11 residues in the CDR3. V shed 3 bases and J shed 4 bases, with 7 bases lying between them. The germline V gene encodes CDR1 SQVTM and CDR2 ANQGSEA. The CDR3 region is CSVEATYEQYF. The CDR3 nucleotides are TGCAGCGTTGAGGCCACGTACGAGCAGTACTTC.

This clonotype has just one count. The chain joins TRBV28 to TRBJ2-7; the D gene is possibly TRBD2 (6 bases). V was shortened by 4 bases and J by 3 bases, with 16 bases between the two germline ends. Germline V gene data show CDR1 as MDHEN and CDR2 as SYDVKM. This CDR3 spans 15 amino acids. The CDR3 DNA sequence: TGTGCCAGCAGTTCACCGTTAGCGGAGGGCTACGAGCAGTACTTC. Its translation: CASSSPLAEGYEQYF.